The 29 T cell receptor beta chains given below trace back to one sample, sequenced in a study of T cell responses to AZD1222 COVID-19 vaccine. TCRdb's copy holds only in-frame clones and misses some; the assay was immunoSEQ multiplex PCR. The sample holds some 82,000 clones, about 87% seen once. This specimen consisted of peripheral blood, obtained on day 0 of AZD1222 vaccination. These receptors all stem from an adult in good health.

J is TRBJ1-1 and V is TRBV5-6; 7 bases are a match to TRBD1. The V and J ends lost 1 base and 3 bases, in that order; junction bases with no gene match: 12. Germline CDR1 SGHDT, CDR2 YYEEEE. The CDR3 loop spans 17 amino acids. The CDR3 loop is CASSLISGGRKDTEAFF. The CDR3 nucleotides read TGTGCCAGCAGCTTGATCTCAGGGGGGCGCAAGGACACTGAAGCTTTCTTT.

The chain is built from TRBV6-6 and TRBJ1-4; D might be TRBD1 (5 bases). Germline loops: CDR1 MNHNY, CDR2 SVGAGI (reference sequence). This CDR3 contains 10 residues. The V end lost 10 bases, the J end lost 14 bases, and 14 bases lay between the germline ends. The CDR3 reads CATQHWGLFF. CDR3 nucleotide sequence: TGTGCCACCCAACATTGGGGGCTGTTTTTT.

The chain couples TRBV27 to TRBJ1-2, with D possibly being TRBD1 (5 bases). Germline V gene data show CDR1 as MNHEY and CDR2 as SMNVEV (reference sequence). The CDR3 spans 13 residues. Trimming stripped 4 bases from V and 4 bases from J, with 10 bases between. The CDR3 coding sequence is TGTGCCAGCAGTTCGAGGGGCGGCTATGGCTACACCTTC. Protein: CASSSRGGYGYTF.

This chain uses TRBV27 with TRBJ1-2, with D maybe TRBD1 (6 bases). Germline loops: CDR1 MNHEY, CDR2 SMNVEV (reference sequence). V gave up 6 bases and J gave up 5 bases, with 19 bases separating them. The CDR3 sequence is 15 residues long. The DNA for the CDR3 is TGTGCCAGCAGACCTTTTGTGGGGGGGACATATGGCTACACCTTC. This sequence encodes CASRPFVGGTYGYTF.

CDR3 in amino acids: CASSIGGPQHF. CDR3 DNA sequence: TGTGCCAGTAGTATAGGAGGACCCCAGCATTTT. V is TRBV19 and J is TRBJ1-5; D is unclear. V lost 1 base, J lost 10 bases, and 5 bases lay in between. The CDR3 runs 11 residues. Looked up from germline, CDR1 is LNHDA and CDR2 is SQIVND (reference sequence). Full variable domain (remainder filled in from reference TRBV19 and TRBJ1-5): DGGITQSPKYLFRKEGQNVTLSCEQNLNHDAMYWYRQDPGQGLRLIYYSQIVNDFQKGDIAEGYSVSREKKESFPLTVTSAQKNPTAFYLCASSIGGPQHFGDGTRLSIL.

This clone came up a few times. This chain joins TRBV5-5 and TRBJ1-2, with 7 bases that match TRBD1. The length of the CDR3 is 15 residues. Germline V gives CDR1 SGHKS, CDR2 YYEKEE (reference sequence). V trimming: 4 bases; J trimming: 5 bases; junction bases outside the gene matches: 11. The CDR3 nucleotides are TGTGCCAGCAGCCGCACAGGGGAGGTTAGATATGGCTACACCTTC. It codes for CASSRTGEVRYGYTF.

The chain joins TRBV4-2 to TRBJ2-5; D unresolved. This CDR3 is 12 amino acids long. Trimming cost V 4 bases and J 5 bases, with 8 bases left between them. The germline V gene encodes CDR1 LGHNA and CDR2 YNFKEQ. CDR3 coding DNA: TGTGCCAGCAGCCCCCCCGAGGAGACCCAGTACTTC. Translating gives CASSPPEETQYF.

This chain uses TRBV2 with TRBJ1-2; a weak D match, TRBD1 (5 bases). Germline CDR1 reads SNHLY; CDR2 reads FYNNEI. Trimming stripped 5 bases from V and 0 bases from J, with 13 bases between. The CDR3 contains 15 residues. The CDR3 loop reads CASSPDSSTNYGYTF. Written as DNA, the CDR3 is TGTGCCAGCAGTCCTGACAGTTCAACTAACTATGGCTACACCTTC.

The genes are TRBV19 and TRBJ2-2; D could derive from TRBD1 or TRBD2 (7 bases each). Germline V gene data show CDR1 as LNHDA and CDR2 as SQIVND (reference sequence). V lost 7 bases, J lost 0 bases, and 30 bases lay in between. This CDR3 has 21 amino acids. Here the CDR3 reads CASTSGGVSRAGYTNTGELFF. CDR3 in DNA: TGTGCCAGTACCTCAGGGGGGGTTTCGCGAGCGGGGTATACGAACACCGGGGAGCTGTTTTTT. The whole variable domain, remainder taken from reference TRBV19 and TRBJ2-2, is DGGITQSPKYLFRKEGQNVTLSCEQNLNHDAMYWYRQDPGQGLRLIYYSQIVNDFQKGDIAEGYSVSREKKESFPLTVTSAQKNPTAFYLCASTSGGVSRAGYTNTGELFFGEGSRLTVL.

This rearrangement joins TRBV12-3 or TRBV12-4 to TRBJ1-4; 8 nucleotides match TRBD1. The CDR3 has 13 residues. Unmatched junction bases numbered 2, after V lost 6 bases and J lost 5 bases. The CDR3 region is CASRGDRNEKLFF. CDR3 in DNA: TGTGCCAGCAGGGGGGACAGGAATGAAAAACTGTTTTTT.

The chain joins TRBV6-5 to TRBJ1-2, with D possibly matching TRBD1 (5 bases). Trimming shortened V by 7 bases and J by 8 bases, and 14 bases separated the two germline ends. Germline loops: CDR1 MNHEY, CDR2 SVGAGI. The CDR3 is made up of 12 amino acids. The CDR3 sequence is CASTEWGVGYTF. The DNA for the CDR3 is TGTGCCAGCACCGAATGGGGGGTAGGCTACACCTTC.

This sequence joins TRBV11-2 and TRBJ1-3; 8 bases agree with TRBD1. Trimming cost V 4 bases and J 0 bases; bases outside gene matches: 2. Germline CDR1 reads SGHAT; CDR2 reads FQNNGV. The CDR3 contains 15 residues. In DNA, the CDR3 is TGTGCCAGCAGCTACGGGACAGGCTCTGGAAACACCATATATTTT. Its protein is CASSYGTGSGNTIYF.

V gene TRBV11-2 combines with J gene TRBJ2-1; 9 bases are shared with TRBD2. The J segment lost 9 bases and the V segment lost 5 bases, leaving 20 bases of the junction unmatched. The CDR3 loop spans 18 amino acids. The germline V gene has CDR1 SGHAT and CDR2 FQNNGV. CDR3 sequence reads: CASSPRAKQRGVLGEQFF. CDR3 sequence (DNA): TGTGCCAGCAGCCCGCGAGCTAAACAGCGGGGGGTGCTCGGTGAGCAGTTCTTC.

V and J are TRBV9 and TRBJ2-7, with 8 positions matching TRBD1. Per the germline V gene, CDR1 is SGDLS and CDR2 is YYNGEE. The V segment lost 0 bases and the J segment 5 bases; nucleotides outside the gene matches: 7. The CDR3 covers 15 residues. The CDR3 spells CASSVAAGGADEQYF. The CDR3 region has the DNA TGTGCCAGCAGCGTAGCAGCAGGGGGCGCGGACGAGCAGTACTTC. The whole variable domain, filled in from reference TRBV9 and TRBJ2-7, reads DSGVTQTPKHLITATGQRVTLRCSPRSGDLSVYWYQQSLDQGLQFLIQYYNGEERAKGNILERFSAQQFPDLHSELNLSSLELGDSALYFCASSVAAGGADEQYFGPGTRLTVT.

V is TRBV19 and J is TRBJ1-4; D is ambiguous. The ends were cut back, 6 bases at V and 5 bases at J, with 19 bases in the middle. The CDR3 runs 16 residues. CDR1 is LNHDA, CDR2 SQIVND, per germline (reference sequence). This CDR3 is CASSFRNAGRNEKLFF. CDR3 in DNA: TGTGCCAGTAGCTTCCGGAATGCCGGGCGCAATGAAAAACTGTTTTTT.

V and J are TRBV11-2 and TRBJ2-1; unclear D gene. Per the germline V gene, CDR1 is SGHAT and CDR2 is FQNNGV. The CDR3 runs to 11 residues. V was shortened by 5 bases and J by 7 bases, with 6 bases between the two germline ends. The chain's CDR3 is CASSGQNEQFF. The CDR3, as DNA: TGTGCCAGCAGCGGTCAAAATGAGCAGTTCTTC.

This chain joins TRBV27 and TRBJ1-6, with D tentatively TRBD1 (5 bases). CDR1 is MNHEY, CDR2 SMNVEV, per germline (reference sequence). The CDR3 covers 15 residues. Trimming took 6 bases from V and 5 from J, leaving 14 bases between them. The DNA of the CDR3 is TGTGCCAGCAGGGCCCAAGAAGGGGATAATTCACCCCTCCACTTT. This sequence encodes CASRAQEGDNSPLHF.

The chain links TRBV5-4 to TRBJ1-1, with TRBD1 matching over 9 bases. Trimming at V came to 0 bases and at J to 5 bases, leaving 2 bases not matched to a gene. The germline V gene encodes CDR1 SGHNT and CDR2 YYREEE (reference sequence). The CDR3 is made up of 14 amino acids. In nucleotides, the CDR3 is TGTGCCAGCAGCTTGGGGACAGGGGAAACTGAAGCTTTCTTT. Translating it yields CASSLGTGETEAFF.

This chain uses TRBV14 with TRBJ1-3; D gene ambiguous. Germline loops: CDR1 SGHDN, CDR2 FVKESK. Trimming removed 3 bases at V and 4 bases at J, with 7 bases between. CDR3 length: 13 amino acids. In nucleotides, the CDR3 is TGTGCCAGCAGCCAGTATATCGGAAACACCATATATTTT. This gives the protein CASSQYIGNTIYF. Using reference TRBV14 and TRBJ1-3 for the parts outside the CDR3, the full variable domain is EAGVTQFPSHSVIEKGQTVTLRCDPISGHDNLYWYRRVMGKEIKFLLHFVKESKQDESGMPNNRFLAERTGGTYSTLKVQPAELEDSGVYFCASSQYIGNTIYFGEGSWLTVV.

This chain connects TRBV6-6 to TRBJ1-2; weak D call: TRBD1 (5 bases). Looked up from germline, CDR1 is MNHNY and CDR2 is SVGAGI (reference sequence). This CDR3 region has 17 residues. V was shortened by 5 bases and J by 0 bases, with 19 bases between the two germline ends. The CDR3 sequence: CASSRLPGTATNYGYTF. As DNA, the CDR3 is TGTGCCAGCAGTCGTTTGCCGGGGACTGCTACTAACTATGGCTACACCTTC.

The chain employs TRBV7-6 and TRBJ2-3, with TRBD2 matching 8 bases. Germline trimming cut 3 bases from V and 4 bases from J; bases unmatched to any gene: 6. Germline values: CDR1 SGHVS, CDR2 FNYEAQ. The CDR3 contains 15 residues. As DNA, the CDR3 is TGTGCCAGCAGCTTTGTCGGGGGGGCCGCAGATACGCAGTATTTT. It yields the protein CASSFVGGAADTQYF.

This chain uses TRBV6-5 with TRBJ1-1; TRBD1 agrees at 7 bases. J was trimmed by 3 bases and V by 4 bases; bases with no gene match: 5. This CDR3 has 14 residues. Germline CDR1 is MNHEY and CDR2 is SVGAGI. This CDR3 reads CASSFWTGHTEAFF. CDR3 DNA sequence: TGTGCCAGCAGTTTTTGGACAGGACACACTGAAGCTTTCTTT.

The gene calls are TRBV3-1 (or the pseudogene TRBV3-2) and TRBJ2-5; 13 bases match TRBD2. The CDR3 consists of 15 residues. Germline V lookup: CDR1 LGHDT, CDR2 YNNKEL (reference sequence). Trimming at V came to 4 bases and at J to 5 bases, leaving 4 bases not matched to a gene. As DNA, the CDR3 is TGTGCCAGCAGCCCAGGGACTAGCGGGGTTGAGACCCAGTACTTC. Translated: CASSPGTSGVETQYF.

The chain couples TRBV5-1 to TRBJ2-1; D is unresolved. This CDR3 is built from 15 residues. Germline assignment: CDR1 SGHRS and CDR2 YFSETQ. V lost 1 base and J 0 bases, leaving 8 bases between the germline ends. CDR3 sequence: CASSLTAASYNEQFF. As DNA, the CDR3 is TGCGCCAGCAGCTTGACAGCAGCCTCCTACAATGAGCAGTTCTTC.

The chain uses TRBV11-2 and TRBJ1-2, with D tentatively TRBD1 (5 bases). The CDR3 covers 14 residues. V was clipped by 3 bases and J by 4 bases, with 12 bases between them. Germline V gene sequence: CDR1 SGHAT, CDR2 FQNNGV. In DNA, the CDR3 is TGTGCCAGCAGCTTGGGGGGTCCGGGCTATGGCTACACCTTC. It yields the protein CASSLGGPGYGYTF.

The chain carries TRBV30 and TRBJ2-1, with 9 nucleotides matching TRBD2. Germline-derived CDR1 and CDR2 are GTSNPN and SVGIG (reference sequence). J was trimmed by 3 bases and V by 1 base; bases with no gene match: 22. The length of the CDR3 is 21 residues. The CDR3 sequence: CAWSGISGGTRFPSLYNEQFF. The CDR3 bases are TGTGCCTGGAGTGGTATTAGCGGGGGAACTAGATTTCCGAGCCTCTACAATGAGCAGTTCTTC.

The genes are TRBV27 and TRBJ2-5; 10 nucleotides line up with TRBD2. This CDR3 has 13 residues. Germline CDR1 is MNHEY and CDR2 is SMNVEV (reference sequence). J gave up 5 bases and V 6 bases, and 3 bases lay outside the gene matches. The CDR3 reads CASRLAGAETQYF. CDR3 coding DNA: TGTGCCAGCAGGCTAGCGGGGGCGGAGACCCAGTACTTC.

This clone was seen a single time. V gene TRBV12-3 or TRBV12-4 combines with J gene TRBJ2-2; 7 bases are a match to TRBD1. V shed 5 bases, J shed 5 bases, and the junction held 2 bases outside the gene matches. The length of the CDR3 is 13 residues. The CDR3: CASSATGTGELFF. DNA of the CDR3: TGTGCCAGCAGTGCGACAGGGACCGGGGAGCTGTTTTTT.

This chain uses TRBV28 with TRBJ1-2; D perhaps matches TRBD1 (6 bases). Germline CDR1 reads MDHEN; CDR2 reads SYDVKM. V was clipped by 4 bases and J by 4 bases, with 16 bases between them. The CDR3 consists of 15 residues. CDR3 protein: CASSSGTPRTYGYTF. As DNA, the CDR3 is TGTGCCAGCAGTTCGGGGACACCACGCACCTATGGCTACACCTTC.